This T cell receptor beta chain was profiled in a study of cytomegalovirus exposure and HLA in healthy donors (dated by TCRdb to about 2017). Background for the entire study: In an earlier analysis of approximately 500 of the donors, 276 Gb of sequence data and some 100 million unique TCR beta sequences from about 190 million T cells were reported. Roughly 300 gigabases of sequencing data and around 80 million unique TCR sequences made up an early release that covered around 640 HLA-typed donors. Of the 300 to 500 genotyped donors, 70% to 90% were placed in the genetic ancestry cluster associated with self-reported Caucasian donors. The aim of the study was to test whether cataloging public T cell receptors could identify signatures of past pathogen exposure. The study used immunosequencing to profile the T cell repertoires of hundreds of subjects and linked those repertoires to cytomegalovirus serostatus. Besides the first cohort of around 700 subjects, a separate validation cohort made up of over 95 different subjects was used. To predict cytomegalovirus infection status, the study combined high-throughput TCR immunosequencing, statistical association of individual TCRs with disease status, and machine learning. A later analysis re-analyzed previously published TCR beta repertoires from 666 donors and added high-resolution HLA genotyping to study TCR occurrence patterns. Rather than drawing on any new phenotypic data, the later analysis identified candidate immune exposures from TCR beta sequences and the way those sequences occurred across donors. In an earlier analysis of 587 of the donors, high-throughput TCR beta sequencing was used to judge whether each TCR beta V gene segment behaved as functional or pseudogenic. Alongside the repertoire data, information on donor age, sex, ethnicity and CMV serostatus was compiled. Genome-wide SNP genotypes for about 55% of the roughly 670 donors were used in a later genetic analysis, which treated that subset as a discovery cohort. All discovery cohort repertoires had been generated using a single sequencing platform. Both class I and class II loci were covered by HLA typing, at four-digit resolution. Typing coverage varied by locus: about 629-630 donors for A, B, C, DRB1 and DQB1; approximately 560 for DQA1; about 600 for DPA1; approximately 490 for DPB1. Because of strong linkage in the cohort, five DR-DQ haplotypes were treated as single units for association and clustering. On average, roughly 250,000 unique TCR beta nucleotide sequences were sequenced per donor among about 400 genotyped donors of the cohort, with 15% to 20% of those sequences being non-productive. The study at large found these results: Immune exposure information for the cohort was limited to CMV serostatus. A later analysis found that TCR association rates varied across HLA loci, with DRB1 alleles showing the most associated TCRs and HLA-C alleles the fewest. The classifier was reported to diagnose cytomegalovirus status with high specificity and sensitivity in both the original and validation cohorts. In a later analysis, several top co-occurrence clusters were reported to appear linked to parvovirus B19, influenza, CMV and Epstein-Barr virus. A total of fewer than 200 TCR beta chains were listed by the study as associated with cytomegalovirus. Only TCR beta chains were sequenced in this cohort, and the absence of alpha or paired-chain data limited detectable features. Broadly in line with IMGT annotations, most TCR beta V segments showed up in productive rearrangements about 87% or about 30% of the time in an earlier analysis of under 700 of the donors. In a later analysis, 15,000 to 20,000 TCR beta sequences were associated with specific HLA alleles at a false discovery rate of 0.05. A further reported finding was that TCR beta sequences accurately predicted the HLA-A and HLA-B alleles for most subjects in the first cohort. Most TCR sequences were seen in very few donors, while some public TCRs were found in many individuals. The authors suggested that the approach could potentially be generalized to other disease states and immunological phenotypes. Correlated functional status among segregating V segments might reflect linkage disequilibrium, but an unknown experimental factor could not be ruled out. When HLA alleles, especially DR and DQ, strongly co-occurred, TCR associations were difficult to assign to individual alleles. A cluster of highly shared sequence variants was judged likely to represent a technical artifact of the sequencing pipeline. Because counts were too low, approximately 18 rarely observed V segments, including chromosome 9 orphons, were excluded from the earlier analysis of some 590 of the donors. Sequencing depth was assumed to be roughly uniform across donors in the presence/absence analyses, though that assumption may not hold. V-gene and J-gene trimming of TCR beta chains was associated with a missense DCLRE1C variant in a later genetic analysis, and the association was replicated in an independent cohort. A few of the identified cytomegalovirus-associated TCR beta chains were confirmed in vitro to be specific for cytomegalovirus antigens. According to a later analysis, most CMV-associated TCR beta chains appeared to be HLA-restricted, and the HLA associations seemed to be driven largely by CMV exposure. According to a later genetic analysis, donors in an Asian-associated ancestry cluster had fewer N-insertions in productive TCRs than the approximately 630-donor mean. HLA typing was unavailable for some donors at each locus, so association tests used only the typed subset. A later analysis found that HLA-associated TCR beta chains were more clonally expanded and had lower generation probabilities than equally common non-associated chains.

In total, 666 healthy bone marrow donors made up the cohort. Cohort members were all nominally healthy when sampled, although unrecorded immune exposures were likely present. The donor tested CMV seronegative, placing the donor among the 352 seronegative members of the cohort. A peripheral blood sample was provided by each donor, and peripheral blood mononuclear cells were used for TCR beta sequencing. The Qiagen DNeasy Blood Extraction Kit was used to extract genomic DNA from the blood cell samples. Turning to this clone: Its antigen has not been determined.

The library was generated by the immunoSEQ multiplex PCR assay. The multiplex PCR relied on a mix of 60 forward primers for TCR Vbeta segments and 13 reverse primers for TCR Jbeta segments. A multiplex PCR assay on genomic DNA amplified the CDR3 region of rearranged TCR beta genes. The Illumina HiSeq System was used to sequence the amplified TCR beta libraries as 87-base-pair reads. From the authors' description of their analysis: A later analysis tallied around 82 million unique TCR beta chains across the 666 repertoires, and approximately 9.9 million of those chains were shared by two or more donors. A nearest-neighbor algorithm error-corrected the raw reads and collapsed the reads into unique sequences, merging closely related sequences to remove PCR and sequencing errors. Alignment of CDR3 sequences to IMGT reference sequences was used to assign V, D and J gene segments. For a sequence to be retained, a match of at least six nucleotides to both a V gene segment and a J gene segment was required. Rearrangements were called productive when the CDR3 lacked stop codons and stayed in frame with V and J; all others were non-productive. Following IMGT convention, CDR3 was defined as the stretch from the second conserved V-encoded cysteine to the conserved J-encoded phenylalanine. Sequences without an unambiguous match to a single V gene segment were excluded from the earlier analysis of 587 of the donors. An earlier analysis of a few hundred of the donors called V segments functional above 56.7% productive rearrangements and segregating when the between-donor standard deviation exceeded 5%. A statistical classification framework was built to diagnose cytomegalovirus status from the catalog of TCR beta chain sequences. A later analysis assigned V and J genes by comparing TCR nucleotide sequences with IMGT/GENE-DB human TR gene sequences. Using the TCRdist pipeline, a later analysis assigned CDR3 sequences along with most-parsimonious VDJ recombination scenarios. In a later analysis, every TCR beta chain was defined by the combination of its CDR3 amino acid sequence and its V-gene family, and reads without a unique V-gene family were dropped. A later analysis removed 592 highly shared, low-generation-probability nucleotide sequences to deal with suspected cross-contamination and a sequencing artifact. A later analysis calculated a clonal expansion index for each public chain from normalized within-repertoire ranks of inferred template counts. In a later analysis, generation probabilities were computed with a VDJ recombination model fitted to out-of-frame rearrangements, and the resulting probabilities were checked against IGoR. In a later analysis, TCR-TCR, TCR-HLA and TCR-CMV co-occurrence was scored with hypergeometric tests, and a repertoire-size bias correction was applied to TCR pairs. In a later analysis, false discovery rates were estimated by permuting HLA or CMV assignments 20 times. In a later analysis, co-occurring TCRs were grouped with DBSCAN, and TCRdist sequence similarity was added when clustering was performed within HLA-allele-positive subsets. Repertoires with fewer than 30,000 or more than 120,000 public chains were left out of co-occurrence clustering, as were about five repertoires with anomalous nucleotide sharing. In TCRdb, the immuneACCESS table is reduced to in-frame sequences with V and J assigned. These tables do not hold every clone; where another copy was compared, an unresolved V gene accounts for under half, and the others remain unexplained. The V and J calls and clone size come from that table; D and trimming were worked out from the DNA. The sample's own table lists roughly 140,000 clones. The ten biggest clones cover about 0.96% of the sample.

This sequence was found in a male donor in good health and CMV-seronegative. What was sequenced was PBMCs.

The sequenced DNA: TGTGCCAGCAGTTACGCCGGACTAGCAGTAAGAGATACGCAGTATTTT. This sequence encodes CASSYAGLAVRDTQYF. The sequence is built from TRBV6-6 and TRBJ2-3, and 8 bases in between align with TRBD2. The CDR3 numbers 16 residues from cysteine through phenylalanine. Just the 48-base CDR3 DNA is kept, in frame starting at base 1. V is trimmed back by 2 bases and J by 5 bases, and the junction contains 9 bases that no gene match accounts for. The germline V gene (reference sequence) sets CDR1 to MNHNY and CDR2 to SVGAGI.